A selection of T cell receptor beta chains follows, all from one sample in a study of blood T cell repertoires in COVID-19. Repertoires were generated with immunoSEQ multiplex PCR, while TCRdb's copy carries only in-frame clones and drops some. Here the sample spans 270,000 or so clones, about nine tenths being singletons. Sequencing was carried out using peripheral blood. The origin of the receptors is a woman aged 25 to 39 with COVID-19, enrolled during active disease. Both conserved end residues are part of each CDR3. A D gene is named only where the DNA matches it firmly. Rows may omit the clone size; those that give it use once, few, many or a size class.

cdr3_aa: CASKGAHSYEQYF
cdr3_nt: TGTGCCAGCAAAGGGGCACACTCCTACGAGCAGTACTTC
cdr3_length: 13
j_call: TRBJ2-7
d_call: .
v_call: TRBV6-5
clone_size: .

cdr3_aa: CSVEGVAGRHEQYF
cdr3_nt: TGCAGCGTTGAAGGGGTAGCAGGGAGGCACGAGCAGTACTTC
cdr3_length: 14
j_call: TRBJ2-7
d_call: .
v_call: TRBV29-1
clone_size: .

cdr3_aa: CASSSGQGYGYTF
cdr3_nt: TGTGCCAGCAGCAGCGGACAGGGGTATGGCTACACCTTC
cdr3_length: 13
j_call: TRBJ1-2
d_call: TRBD1
v_call: TRBV7-9
clone_size: .

cdr3_aa: CASSLSSGGVYEQYF
cdr3_nt: TGTGCCAGCAGTTTATCTAGCGGGGGTGTCTACGAGCAGTACTTC
cdr3_length: 15
j_call: TRBJ2-7
d_call: TRBD2
v_call: TRBV27
clone_size: .

cdr3_aa: CASSPRDEQFF
cdr3_nt: TGTGCCAGCAGTCCTCGCGATGAGCAGTTCTTC
cdr3_length: 11
j_call: TRBJ2-1
d_call: .
v_call: TRBV2
clone_size: once

cdr3_aa: CASSLGLGQTTDTQYF
cdr3_nt: TGCGCCAGCAGCTTGGGTTTGGGACAGACCACAGATACGCAGTATTTT
cdr3_length: 16
j_call: TRBJ2-3
d_call: TRBD1
v_call: TRBV5-1
clone_size: .

cdr3_aa: CASSAGTGYMTQHF
cdr3_nt: TGTGCCAGCAGTGCCGGGACAGGATATATGACCCAGCATTTT
cdr3_length: 14
j_call: TRBJ1-5
d_call: TRBD1
v_call: TRBV28
clone_size: .

cdr3_aa: CASRGGSQETQYF
cdr3_nt: TGTGCCAGCAGGGGGGGGTCGCAGGAGACCCAGTACTTC
cdr3_length: 13
j_call: TRBJ2-5
d_call: TRBD2
v_call: TRBV3-1/TRBV3-2
clone_size: .

cdr3_aa: CASSLGGQGIADTQYF
cdr3_nt: TGCGCCAGCAGCTTGGGGGGACAGGGGATTGCGGATACGCAGTATTTT
cdr3_length: 16
j_call: TRBJ2-3
d_call: TRBD1
v_call: TRBV5-1
clone_size: once

cdr3_aa: CASGRTGRGTQYF
cdr3_nt: TGTGCTAGTGGTCGGACAGGGAGGGGGACCCAGTACTTC
cdr3_length: 13
j_call: TRBJ2-5
d_call: .
v_call: TRBV12-5
clone_size: .

cdr3_aa: CASSLVSLTGYPYEQYF
cdr3_nt: TGTGCCAGCAGCTTAGTGAGTCTGACAGGGTATCCCTACGAGCAGTACTTC
cdr3_length: 17
j_call: TRBJ2-7
d_call: TRBD1
v_call: TRBV7-2
clone_size: once

cdr3_aa: CASSQRVNYGYTF
cdr3_nt: TGCGCCAGCAGCCAACGGGTGAACTATGGCTACACCTTC
cdr3_length: 13
j_call: TRBJ1-2
d_call: .
v_call: TRBV4-1
clone_size: .

cdr3_aa: CASSLNRGHGYTF
cdr3_nt: TGTGCCAGCAGTTTAAACAGGGGACATGGCTACACCTTC
cdr3_length: 13
j_call: TRBJ1-2
d_call: TRBD1
v_call: TRBV27
clone_size: .

cdr3_aa: CASSEWSRGPGGYTF
cdr3_nt: TGTGCCAGCAGTGAATGGTCCAGGGGGCCTGGTGGCTACACCTTC
cdr3_length: 15
j_call: TRBJ1-2
d_call: TRBD1
v_call: TRBV6-1
clone_size: few

cdr3_aa: CASSDRGQGKSNQPQHF
cdr3_nt: TGTGCCAGCAGTGATCGTGGGCAGGGGAAGAGCAATCAGCCCCAGCATTTT
cdr3_length: 17
j_call: TRBJ1-5
d_call: .
v_call: TRBV6-1
clone_size: .

cdr3_aa: CASRSGFQETQYF
cdr3_nt: TGTGCCAGCAGATCAGGGTTCCAAGAGACCCAGTACTTC
cdr3_length: 13
j_call: TRBJ2-5
d_call: .
v_call: TRBV6-5
clone_size: .

cdr3_aa: CAIGAVNTGELFF
cdr3_nt: TGTGCCATCGGGGCAGTGAACACCGGGGAGCTGTTTTTT
cdr3_length: 13
j_call: TRBJ2-2
d_call: .
v_call: TRBV10-3
clone_size: .

cdr3_aa: CASSGVGLDPYNEQFF
cdr3_nt: TGTGCCAGCAGTGGAGTGGGACTAGACCCCTACAATGAGCAGTTCTTC
cdr3_length: 16
j_call: TRBJ2-1
d_call: TRBD2
v_call: TRBV6-1
clone_size: .

cdr3_aa: CASSERGALSNEQFF
cdr3_nt: TGTGCCAGCAGTGAACGGGGGGCGCTCAGCAATGAGCAGTTCTTC
cdr3_length: 15
j_call: TRBJ2-1
d_call: .
v_call: TRBV2
clone_size: .

cdr3_aa: CASSQPPYELNTEAFF
cdr3_nt: TGCGCCAGCAGCCAACCCCCCTATGAGCTGAACACTGAAGCTTTCTTT
cdr3_length: 16
j_call: TRBJ1-1
d_call: .
v_call: TRBV4-1
clone_size: .

cdr3_aa: CASSTHTGQDYGYTF
cdr3_nt: TGTGCCAGCAGTACCCACACGGGACAAGACTATGGCTACACCTTC
cdr3_length: 15
j_call: TRBJ1-2
d_call: .
v_call: TRBV6-2/TRBV6-3
clone_size: .

cdr3_aa: CASSFSGVTGNEQFF
cdr3_nt: TGCGCCAGCAGCTTTAGTGGGGTGACAGGGAATGAGCAGTTCTTC
cdr3_length: 15
j_call: TRBJ2-1
d_call: TRBD1
v_call: TRBV5-1
clone_size: .

cdr3_aa: CASSGQFYGYTF
cdr3_nt: TGTGCCAGCTCGGGACAGTTCTATGGCTACACCTTC
cdr3_length: 12
j_call: TRBJ1-2
d_call: TRBD1
v_call: TRBV19
clone_size: .

cdr3_aa: CASSNRDREVGEQYF
cdr3_nt: TGTGCCAGCAGCAACCGGGACAGGGAAGTCGGCGAGCAGTACTTC
cdr3_length: 15
j_call: TRBJ2-7
d_call: TRBD1
v_call: TRBV2
clone_size: .

cdr3_aa: CASSLGRGTNEKLFF
cdr3_nt: TGTGCCAGCAGCTTAGGGCGGGGGACTAATGAAAAACTGTTTTTT
cdr3_length: 15
j_call: TRBJ1-4
d_call: .
v_call: TRBV7-9
clone_size: few

cdr3_aa: CASSLGLAGGDTQYF
cdr3_nt: TGTGCCAGCAGCTTGGGACTAGCGGGGGGAGATACGCAGTATTTT
cdr3_length: 15
j_call: TRBJ2-3
d_call: TRBD2
v_call: TRBV5-4
clone_size: .

cdr3_aa: CASRRQGNTEAFF
cdr3_nt: TGCGCCTCTCGCCGACAGGGAAACACTGAAGCTTTCTTT
cdr3_length: 13
j_call: TRBJ1-1
d_call: TRBD1
v_call: TRBV10-2
clone_size: once

cdr3_aa: CASGDRDQKNTIYF
cdr3_nt: TGTGCCAGCGGAGACAGGGATCAGAAAAACACCATATATTTT
cdr3_length: 14
j_call: TRBJ1-3
d_call: TRBD1
v_call: TRBV27
clone_size: .

cdr3_aa: CSVEDSFFSETSNTLYEQYF
cdr3_nt: TGCAGCGTTGAAGATTCTTTTTTTTCGGAAACTAGCAATACTCTTTACGAGCAGTACTTC
cdr3_length: 20
j_call: TRBJ2-7
d_call: .
v_call: TRBV29-1
clone_size: .

cdr3_aa: CASDREGAGELFF
cdr3_nt: TGTGCCAGTGACAGGGAAGGGGCCGGGGAGCTGTTTTTT
cdr3_length: 13
j_call: TRBJ2-2
d_call: TRBD1
v_call: TRBV5-4
clone_size: few

cdr3_aa: CASSLRQGSHGYTF
cdr3_nt: TGTGCCAGTAGTTTACGACAGGGGTCCCATGGCTACACCTTC
cdr3_length: 14
j_call: TRBJ1-2
d_call: TRBD1
v_call: TRBV19
clone_size: .

cdr3_aa: CASSGPGTYTGELFF
cdr3_nt: TGCGCCAGCAGCGGGCCTGGCACTTATACCGGGGAGCTGTTTTTT
cdr3_length: 15
j_call: TRBJ2-2
d_call: .
v_call: TRBV4-1
clone_size: .

cdr3_aa: CASSLASGEFQETQYF
cdr3_nt: TGTGCCAGCAGTTTAGCCAGCGGGGAATTTCAAGAGACCCAGTACTTC
cdr3_length: 16
j_call: TRBJ2-5
d_call: TRBD2
v_call: TRBV27
clone_size: .

cdr3_aa: CASSDATPGRRTEAFF
cdr3_nt: TGTGCCAGCAGTGACGCGACTCCAGGGAGGAGGACTGAAGCTTTCTTT
cdr3_length: 16
j_call: TRBJ1-1
d_call: .
v_call: TRBV6-1
clone_size: .

cdr3_aa: CASSLRLLTDTQYF
cdr3_nt: TGCGCCAGCAGCTTGCGACTTCTCACAGATACGCAGTATTTT
cdr3_length: 14
j_call: TRBJ2-3
d_call: .
v_call: TRBV5-1
clone_size: .

cdr3_aa: CASSWLRGANEKLFF
cdr3_nt: TGTGCCAGCAGTTGGCTCCGAGGAGCTAATGAAAAACTGTTTTTT
cdr3_length: 15
j_call: TRBJ1-4
d_call: .
v_call: TRBV28
clone_size: .

cdr3_aa: CASSLYPRGYQPQHF
cdr3_nt: TGTGCCAGCAGCTTATACCCAAGAGGGTATCAGCCCCAGCATTTT
cdr3_length: 15
j_call: TRBJ1-5
d_call: .
v_call: TRBV7-2
clone_size: once

cdr3_aa: CASSGWRSGGSDTQYF
cdr3_nt: TGTGCCAGCAGTGGGTGGAGGAGCGGGGGATCAGATACGCAGTATTTT
cdr3_length: 16
j_call: TRBJ2-3
d_call: TRBD2
v_call: TRBV6-1
clone_size: .

cdr3_aa: CASSLDEYEQYF
cdr3_nt: TGTGCCAGCAGCTTGGATGAGTACGAGCAGTACTTC
cdr3_length: 12
j_call: TRBJ2-7
d_call: .
v_call: TRBV5-6
clone_size: .

cdr3_aa: CASSPGEYSNQPQHF
cdr3_nt: TGTGCCAGCTCACCCGGAGAATATAGCAATCAGCCCCAGCATTTT
cdr3_length: 15
j_call: TRBJ1-5
d_call: .
v_call: TRBV18
clone_size: .

cdr3_aa: CASSPLFAAEQYF
cdr3_nt: TGTGCCAGCAGCCCCCTTTTCGCGGCCGAGCAGTACTTC
cdr3_length: 13
j_call: TRBJ2-7
d_call: .
v_call: TRBV3-1/TRBV3-2
clone_size: .

cdr3_aa: CASSELFGKGGEKLFF
cdr3_nt: TGCGCCAGCAGTGAGTTATTTGGGAAAGGAGGTGAAAAACTGTTTTTT
cdr3_length: 16
j_call: TRBJ1-4
d_call: .
v_call: TRBV10-2
clone_size: .

cdr3_aa: CASSLTGAVETDTQYF
cdr3_nt: TGCGCCAGCAGCTTGACTGGGGCGGTAGAGACAGATACGCAGTATTTT
cdr3_length: 16
j_call: TRBJ2-3
d_call: .
v_call: TRBV5-1
clone_size: .

cdr3_aa: CASTTTEFTDTQYF
cdr3_nt: TGTGCCAGCACCACGACAGAATTCACAGATACGCAGTATTTT
cdr3_length: 14
j_call: TRBJ2-3
d_call: .
v_call: TRBV6-5
clone_size: .

cdr3_aa: CASSIWGSSGNTIYF
cdr3_nt: TGTGCCAGTAGTATATGGGGCTCCTCTGGAAACACCATATATTTT
cdr3_length: 15
j_call: TRBJ1-3
d_call: .
v_call: TRBV19
clone_size: many

cdr3_aa: CASSTWTGTNQPQHF
cdr3_nt: TGTGCCAGTAGTACCTGGACAGGGACTAATCAGCCCCAGCATTTT
cdr3_length: 15
j_call: TRBJ1-5
d_call: TRBD1
v_call: TRBV19
clone_size: .

cdr3_aa: CASSPSLGQGAEDEAKNIQYF
cdr3_nt: TGTGCCAGCTCACCGAGTTTAGGTCAGGGGGCGGAGGATGAGGCCAAAAACATTCAGTACTTC
cdr3_length: 21
j_call: TRBJ2-4
d_call: TRBD1
v_call: TRBV18
clone_size: .

cdr3_aa: CASIGLAGGHEQFF
cdr3_nt: TGTGCCAGTATAGGACTAGCGGGGGGCCATGAGCAGTTCTTC
cdr3_length: 14
j_call: TRBJ2-1
d_call: TRBD2
v_call: TRBV19
clone_size: .

cdr3_aa: CASSLGYGTAYEQYF
cdr3_nt: TGTGCCAGCAGCTTGGGATACGGGACAGCCTACGAGCAGTACTTC
cdr3_length: 15
j_call: TRBJ2-7
d_call: TRBD1
v_call: TRBV5-5
clone_size: .

cdr3_aa: CASSEPVGQGADGYTF
cdr3_nt: TGTGCCAGCAGTGAACCCGTGGGGCAGGGGGCCGATGGCTACACCTTC
cdr3_length: 16
j_call: TRBJ1-2
d_call: TRBD1
v_call: TRBV6-1
clone_size: .

cdr3_aa: CASSLDRVSGNTIYF
cdr3_nt: TGCGCCAGCAGCCTAGACAGGGTCTCTGGAAACACCATATATTTT
cdr3_length: 15
j_call: TRBJ1-3
d_call: TRBD1
v_call: TRBV4-1
clone_size: .

cdr3_aa: CAWSPSGGAPQYF
cdr3_nt: TGTGCCTGGAGCCCTAGCGGGGGGGCCCCCCAGTACTTC
cdr3_length: 13
j_call: TRBJ2-7
d_call: TRBD2
v_call: TRBV30
clone_size: .

cdr3_aa: CASSEGTGFYEQYF
cdr3_nt: TGTGCCAGCAGTGAAGGCACAGGGTTCTACGAGCAGTACTTC
cdr3_length: 14
j_call: TRBJ2-7
d_call: .
v_call: TRBV6-1
clone_size: .

cdr3_aa: CSVRAGTGIGNEQFF
cdr3_nt: TGCAGCGTCCGGGCCGGGACAGGCATTGGCAATGAGCAGTTCTTC
cdr3_length: 15
j_call: TRBJ2-1
d_call: TRBD1
v_call: TRBV29-1
clone_size: .

cdr3_aa: CASSYPRGGENEQYF
cdr3_nt: TGTGCCAGCAGTTACCCAAGGGGCGGGGAGAACGAGCAGTACTTC
cdr3_length: 15
j_call: TRBJ2-7
d_call: .
v_call: TRBV6-5
clone_size: once

cdr3_aa: CASSLREDGYTF
cdr3_nt: TGTGCCAGCAGCCTCAGGGAGGATGGCTACACCTTC
cdr3_length: 12
j_call: TRBJ1-2
d_call: .
v_call: TRBV6-6
clone_size: .

cdr3_aa: CASSLLGPGVLNTGELFF
cdr3_nt: TGTGCCAGCAGCTTATTAGGCCCCGGAGTACTTAACACCGGGGAGCTGTTTTTT
cdr3_length: 18
j_call: TRBJ2-2
d_call: .
v_call: TRBV7-9
clone_size: few

cdr3_aa: CASSDTGGVSTDTQYF
cdr3_nt: TGTGCCAGCAGTGATACCGGGGGGGTAAGCACAGATACGCAGTATTTT
cdr3_length: 16
j_call: TRBJ2-3
d_call: TRBD2
v_call: TRBV6-1
clone_size: few

cdr3_aa: CASKRAGVETQYF
cdr3_nt: TGTGCCAGCAAACGGGCGGGGGTGGAGACCCAGTACTTC
cdr3_length: 13
j_call: TRBJ2-5
d_call: TRBD2
v_call: TRBV7-9
clone_size: .